This T cell receptor beta chain originates from a study of blood T cell repertoires in COVID-19. Data came from immunoSEQ multiplex PCR; TCRdb stores just in-frame clones and leaves some out. The sample shows over 45,000 clones, over 80% of them seen only once. This clone was seen a few times. This clonotype was obtained from an older man with acute or convalescent COVID-19. The source material was peripheral blood.

For the CDR3, the DNA is TGTGCCAGCAGCGTCGCGTCCACCTACAATGAGCAGTTCTTC. Translating gives CASSVASTYNEQFF. The rearrangement joins TRBV9 to TRBJ2-1; D is unresolved. Germline CDR1 SGDLS, CDR2 YYNGEE. V shed 2 bases and J shed 2 bases, with 8 bases lying between them. CDR3 length: 14 amino acids.